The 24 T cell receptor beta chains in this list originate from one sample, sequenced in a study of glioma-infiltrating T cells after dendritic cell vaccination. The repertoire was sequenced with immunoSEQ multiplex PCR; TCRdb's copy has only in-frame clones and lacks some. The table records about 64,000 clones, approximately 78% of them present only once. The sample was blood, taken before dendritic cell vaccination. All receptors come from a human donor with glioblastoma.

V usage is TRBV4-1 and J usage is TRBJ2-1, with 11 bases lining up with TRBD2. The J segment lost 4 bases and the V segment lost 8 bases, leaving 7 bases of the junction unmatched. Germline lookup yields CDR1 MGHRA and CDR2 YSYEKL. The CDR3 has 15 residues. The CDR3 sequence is CASRMTSGEYNEQFF. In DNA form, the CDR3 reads TGCGCCAGCCGAATGACTAGCGGGGAATACAATGAGCAGTTCTTC.

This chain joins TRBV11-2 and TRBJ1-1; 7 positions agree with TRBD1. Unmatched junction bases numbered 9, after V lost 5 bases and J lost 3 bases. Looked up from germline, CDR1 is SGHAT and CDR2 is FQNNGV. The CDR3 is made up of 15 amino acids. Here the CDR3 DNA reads TGTGCCAGCAGCCCCCTGACAGGGAGGCACACTGAAGCTTTCTTT. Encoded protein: CASSPLTGRHTEAFF.

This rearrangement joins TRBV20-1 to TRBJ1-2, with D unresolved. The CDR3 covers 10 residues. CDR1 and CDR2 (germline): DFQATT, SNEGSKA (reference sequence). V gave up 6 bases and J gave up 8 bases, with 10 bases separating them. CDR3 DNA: TGCAGTGCGGGAGGGAACGGCTACACCTTC. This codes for CSAGGNGYTF.

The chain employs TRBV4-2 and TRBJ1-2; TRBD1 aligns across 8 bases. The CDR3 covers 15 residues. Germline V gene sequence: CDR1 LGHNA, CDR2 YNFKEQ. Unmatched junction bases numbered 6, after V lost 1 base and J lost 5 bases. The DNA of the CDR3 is TGTGCCAGCAGCCAAGGGGACAGGTCTGGGTATGGCTACACCTTC. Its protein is CASSQGDRSGYGYTF.

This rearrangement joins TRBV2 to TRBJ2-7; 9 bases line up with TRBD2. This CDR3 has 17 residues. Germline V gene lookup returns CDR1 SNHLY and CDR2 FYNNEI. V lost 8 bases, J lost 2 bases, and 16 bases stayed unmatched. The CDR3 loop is CASGVLAGTSSPYEQYF. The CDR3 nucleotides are TGTGCCAGCGGGGTTCTCGCCGGGACTAGCTCCCCCTACGAGCAGTACTTC.

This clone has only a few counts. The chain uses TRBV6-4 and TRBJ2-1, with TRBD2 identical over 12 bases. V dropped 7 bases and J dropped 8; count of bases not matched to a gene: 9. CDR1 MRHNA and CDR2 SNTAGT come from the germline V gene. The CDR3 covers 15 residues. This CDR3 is CASTRLAGDQDEQFF. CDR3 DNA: TGTGCCAGCACTCGACTAGCGGGGGATCAGGATGAGCAGTTCTTC.

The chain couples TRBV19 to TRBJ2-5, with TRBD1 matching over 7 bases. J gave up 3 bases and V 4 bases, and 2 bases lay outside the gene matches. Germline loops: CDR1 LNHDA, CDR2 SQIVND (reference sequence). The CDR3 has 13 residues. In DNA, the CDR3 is TGTGCCAGTAGTAGAGACAGGGAAGAGACCCAGTACTTC. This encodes CASSRDREETQYF.

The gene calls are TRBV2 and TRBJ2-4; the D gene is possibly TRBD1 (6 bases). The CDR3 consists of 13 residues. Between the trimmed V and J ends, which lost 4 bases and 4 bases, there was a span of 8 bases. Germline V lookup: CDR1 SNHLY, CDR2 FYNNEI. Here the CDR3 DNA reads TGTGCCAGCAGTGTCAGGGGTAAAAACATTCAGTACTTC. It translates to CASSVRGKNIQYF.

Here the CDR3 reads CASSPRATDNQPQHF. CDR3 in DNA: TGTGCCAGCTCACCACGGGCCACGGACAATCAGCCCCAGCATTTT. The chain has TRBV18 and TRBJ1-5; no clear D gene. This CDR3 contains 15 residues. Trimming pared 1 base from V and 3 bases from J, leaving 10 bases between. CDR1 KGHSH and CDR2 LQKENI come from the germline V gene.

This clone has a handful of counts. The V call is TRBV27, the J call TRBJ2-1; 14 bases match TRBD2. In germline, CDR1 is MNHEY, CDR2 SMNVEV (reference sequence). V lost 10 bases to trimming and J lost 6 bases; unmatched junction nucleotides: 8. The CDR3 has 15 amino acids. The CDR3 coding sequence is TGTGCCACCCGGACTAGCGGGGGGCTTGTCAATGAGCAGTTCTTC. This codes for CATRTSGGLVNEQFF.

The CDR3 DNA reads as TGTGCCAGCAGTCAGAACAGGGCAGCTAACTATGGCTACACCTTC. It encodes CASSQNRAANYGYTF. The chain has TRBV6-5 and TRBJ1-2; D is perhaps TRBD1 (6 bases). Trimming took off 5 bases at V and 0 bases at J, with 13 bases between the two ends. The CDR3 runs to 15 residues. Germline lookup yields CDR1 MNHEY and CDR2 SVGAGI.

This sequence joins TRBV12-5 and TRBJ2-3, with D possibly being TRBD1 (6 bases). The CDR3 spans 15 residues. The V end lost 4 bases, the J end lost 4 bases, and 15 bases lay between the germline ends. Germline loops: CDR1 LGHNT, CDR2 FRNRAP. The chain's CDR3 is CASGSLGAVSDTQYF. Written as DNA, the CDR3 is TGTGCTAGTGGTTCCCTGGGGGCCGTTTCAGATACGCAGTATTTT.

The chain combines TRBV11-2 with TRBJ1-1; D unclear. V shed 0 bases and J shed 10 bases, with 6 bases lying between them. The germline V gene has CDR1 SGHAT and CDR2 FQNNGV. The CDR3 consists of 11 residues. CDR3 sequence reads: CASSLEFRAFF. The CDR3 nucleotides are TGTGCCAGCAGCTTAGAATTTAGAGCTTTCTTT.

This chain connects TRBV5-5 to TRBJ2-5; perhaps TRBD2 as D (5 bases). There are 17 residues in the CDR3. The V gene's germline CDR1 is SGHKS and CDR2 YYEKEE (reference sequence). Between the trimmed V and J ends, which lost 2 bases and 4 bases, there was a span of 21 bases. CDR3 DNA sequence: TGTGCCAGCAGCTTTAAGCTCGGAGGCCTCCAGGCAGAGACCCAGTACTTC. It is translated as CASSFKLGGLQAETQYF.

The CDR3 DNA is TGTGCCACCTGGGCAAGGGGGAATCAGCCCCAGCATTTT. Its protein product is CATWARGNQPQHF. The chain uses TRBV10-3 and TRBJ1-5; a possible D gene is TRBD1 (6 bases). V dropped 10 bases and J dropped 4 bases, with 14 bases sitting between them. This CDR3 is built from 13 residues. Per the germline V gene, CDR1 is ENHRY and CDR2 is SYGVKD.

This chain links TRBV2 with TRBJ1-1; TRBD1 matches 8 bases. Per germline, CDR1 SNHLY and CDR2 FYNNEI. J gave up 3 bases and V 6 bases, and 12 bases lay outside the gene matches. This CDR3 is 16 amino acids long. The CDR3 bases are TGTGCCAGCAGACCCGGACAGGGAAGATCGGACACTGAAGCTTTCTTT. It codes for CASRPGQGRSDTEAFF.

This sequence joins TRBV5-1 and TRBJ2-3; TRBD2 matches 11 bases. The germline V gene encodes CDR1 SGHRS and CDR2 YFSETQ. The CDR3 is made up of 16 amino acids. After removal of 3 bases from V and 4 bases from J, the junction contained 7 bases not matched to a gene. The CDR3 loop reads CASSSTSGVWADTQYF. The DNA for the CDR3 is TGCGCCAGCAGCTCGACTAGCGGGGTATGGGCAGATACGCAGTATTTT.

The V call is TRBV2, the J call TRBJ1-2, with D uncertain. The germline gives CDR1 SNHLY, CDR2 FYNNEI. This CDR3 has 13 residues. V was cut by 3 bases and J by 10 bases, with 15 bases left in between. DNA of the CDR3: TGTGCCAGCAGTGATCTAGTACGGCTCGTCTACACCTTC. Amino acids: CASSDLVRLVYTF.

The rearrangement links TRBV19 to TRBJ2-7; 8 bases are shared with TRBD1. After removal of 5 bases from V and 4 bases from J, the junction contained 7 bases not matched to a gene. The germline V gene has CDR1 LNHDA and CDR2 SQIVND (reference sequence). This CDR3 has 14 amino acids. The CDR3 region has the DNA TGTGCCAGTAGTTCAGGGACAGGCCTTTACGAGCAGTACTTC. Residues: CASSSGTGLYEQYF.

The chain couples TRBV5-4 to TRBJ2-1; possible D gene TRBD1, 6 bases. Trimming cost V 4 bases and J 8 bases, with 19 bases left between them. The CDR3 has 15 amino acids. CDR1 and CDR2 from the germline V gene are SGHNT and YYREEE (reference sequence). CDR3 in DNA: TGTGCCAGCAGCGAGAGACAGGTGCCCTTCTATGAGCAGTTCTTC. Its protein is CASSERQVPFYEQFF.

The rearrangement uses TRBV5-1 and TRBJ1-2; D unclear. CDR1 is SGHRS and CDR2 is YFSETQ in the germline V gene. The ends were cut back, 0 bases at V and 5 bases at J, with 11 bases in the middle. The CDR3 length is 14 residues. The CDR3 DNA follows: TGCGCCAGCAGCTTGGATTCCTACCGTTATGGCTACACCTTC. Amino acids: CASSLDSYRYGYTF. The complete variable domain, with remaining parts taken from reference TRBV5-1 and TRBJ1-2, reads KAGVTQTPRYLIKTRGQQVTLSCSPISGHRSVSWYQQTPGQGLQFLFEYFSETQRNKGNFPGRFSGRQFSNSRSEMNVSTLELGDSALYLCASSLDSYRYGYTFGSGTRLTVV.

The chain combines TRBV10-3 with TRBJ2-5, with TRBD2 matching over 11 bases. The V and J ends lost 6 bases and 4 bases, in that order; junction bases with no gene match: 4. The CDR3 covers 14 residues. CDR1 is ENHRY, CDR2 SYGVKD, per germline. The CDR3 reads CAIRDSGGVETQYF. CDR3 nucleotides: TGTGCCATCAGGGATAGCGGGGGGGTAGAGACCCAGTACTTC.

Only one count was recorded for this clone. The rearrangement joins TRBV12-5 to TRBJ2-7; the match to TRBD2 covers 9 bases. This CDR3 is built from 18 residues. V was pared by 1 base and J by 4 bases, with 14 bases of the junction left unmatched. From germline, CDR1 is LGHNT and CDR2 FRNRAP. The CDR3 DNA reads TGTGCTAGTGGTTTGGGAGTCCCCACGGGACTAGCTCCATACGAGCAGTACTTC. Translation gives CASGLGVPTGLAPYEQYF.

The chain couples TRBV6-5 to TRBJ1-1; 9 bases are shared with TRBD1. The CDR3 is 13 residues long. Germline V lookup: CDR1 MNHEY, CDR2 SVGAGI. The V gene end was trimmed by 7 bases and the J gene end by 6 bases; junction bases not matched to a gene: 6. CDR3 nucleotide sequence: TGTGCCAGCAACCTGGACAGGGGAGCTGAAGCTTTCTTT. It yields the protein CASNLDRGAEAFF.